The subject of this entry is one TCR beta chain. Its antigen is not yet known. Base qualities are not recorded, but no much larger clone differs from it by a single base. Participants in the prospective study were aged about 18 to 90 years, lived in about two dozen United States geographic areas, and enrolled through a virtual design. In the prospective study, cohorts were assigned on the basis of participant-reported clinical history obtained from a screening survey and a study questionnaire. Recovered participants in ImmuneRACE Cohort 3 were defined by two consecutive negative NP/OP PCR tests, clearance by a healthcare professional, or resolution of symptoms. In the prospective study, whole blood, serum and a nasopharyngeal or oropharyngeal swab were collected from each participant by mobile phlebotomists. Additional blood draws and questionnaires over an approximately 2-month period could optionally be provided by prospective study participants. Blood samples from the prospective study were shipped frozen or at room temperature prior to DNA extraction.

These data come from a study of blood T cell repertoires in COVID-19 (dated by TCRdb to the early 2020s). For the wider study: Collaborator samples came from the United States, Italy and Spain and covered acute and convalescent phases of COVID-19. The material from the prospective study consisted of cDNA or gDNA derived from T cells, B-cell-depleted T cells, or PBMCs. Deeply sampled blood TCRbeta repertoires from subjects exposed to, actively infected with, or recovered from COVID-19 were included in the dataset. A freely available public database, intended as a resource for researchers studying the immune response to SARS-CoV-2, is where the repertoires were released. Samples were obtained from the ongoing ImmuneRACE study (first 160 participants) and from 1,254 subjects provided by 6 global collaborators. Nearly every sample came with metadata listing a de-identified subject ID, COVID-19 status, age in years and sex. Where HLA class I and class II types were available, the types were taken from metadata supplied by the sample provider, not from assay-based typing.

What the work shows at the level of the full study, not this receptor alone: The amount of clinical and demographic metadata varied by source and participant and was provided uncurated.

TCRbeta CDR3 regions were amplified from genomic DNA by means of the immunoSEQ Assay, a bias-controlled multiplex PCR. As for how the authors treated the data: Within the assay, amplification of reference gene primers was used to estimate how many nucleated cells each sample contained. To quantify the absolute abundance of each unique TCRbeta CDR3 rearrangement, sequence reads were collapsed and filtered. For each sample, productive Simpson clonality was calculated by taking the square root of Simpson's diversity index across productive rearrangements. The table comes from immuneACCESS by way of TCRdb, which keeps in-frame sequences with V and J called. Part of the clones is missing from these tables; in studies checked, under half for an unresolved V gene and the rest for unknown reasons. From that table come the V and J calls and clone size; the DNA was used to work out D and trimming. Recorded for this sample are about 100,000 clones; approximately 83% of them occurred a single time. The leading ten clones occupy 2% to 3% of the sample.

The germline V gene gives CDR1 as MDHEN and CDR2 as SYDVKM. From its cysteine to its phenylalanine, the CDR3 spans 17 amino acids. CDR3 DNA only is kept here, 51 bases in frame from base 1. At the junction V is shortened by 6 bases and J by 5 bases; bases outside the gene matches: 19. The chain is assembled from TRBV28 and TRBJ2-7; TRBD1 matches 7 bases in the middle. The receptor was derived from a woman between 45 and 60 years old who had recovered from COVID-19. The sequencing sample was made of PBMCs or T cells enriched from blood (not recorded which). The DNA sequence is given as TGTGCCAGCAGCTCTACCCCGATGACAGGGAAGGGTAACGAGCAGTACTTC. This encodes CASSSTPMTGKGNEQYF.